The 25 T cell receptor beta chains listed next were all sequenced from one sample in a study of early T cells in non-severe SARS-CoV-2 infection. Via MiXCR, TCRdb re-called the 5' RACE reads, giving one row per CDR3 protein. The sample carries fewer than 110,000 distinct CDR3 sequences, 11% recorded once. Sequencing used whole blood. These TCRs come from an adult who was a healthcare worker with PCR-confirmed SARS-CoV-2 infection or an uninfected control (not recorded which).

Sample share makes this clonotype medium-sized. V gene TRBV12-3 or TRBV12-4 combines with J gene TRBJ1-2; the D is unclear. V dropped 2 bases and J dropped 3 bases, with 7 bases sitting between them. The CDR3 consists of 13 residues. The CDR3 nucleotides are TGTGCCAGCAGTTTACAGCCCCACTATGGCTACACCTTC. Protein: CASSLQPHYGYTF.

This sequence joins TRBV7-9 and TRBJ1-1; D gene unclear. CDR3 length: 16 amino acids. Deletions cut 1 base from V and 4 bases from J, with 16 bases between. Germline V gene sequence: CDR1 SEHNR, CDR2 FQNEAQ (reference sequence). For the CDR3, the DNA is TGTGCCAGCAGCTTAGATGGTTGGGAAGTTAGCACTGAAGCTTTCTTT. This gives the protein CASSLDGWEVSTEAFF.

J is TRBJ2-3 and V is TRBV28; 7 nucleotides align to TRBD1. The CDR3 is 16 amino acids. J gave up 0 bases and V 6 bases, and 9 bases lay outside the gene matches. The germline CDR1 and CDR2 sequences are MDHEN and SYDVKM. CDR3: CASSRLQGRSTDTQYF. CDR3 DNA sequence: TGTGCCAGCAGCCGTTTACAGGGGAGAAGCACAGATACGCAGTATTTT.

This clonotype was detected ten times or more. The chain uses TRBV6-6 and TRBJ1-5; D ambiguous. Germline V gene sequence: CDR1 MNHNY, CDR2 SVGAGI (reference sequence). This CDR3 comprises 13 residues. Trimming stripped 5 bases from V and 7 bases from J, with 12 bases between. The CDR3 reads CASSHNPDQPQHF. In DNA form, the CDR3 reads TGTGCCAGCAGTCACAACCCGGACCAGCCCCAGCATTTT.

This chain links TRBV28 with TRBJ2-7, with 7 bases aligning to TRBD2. The CDR3 length is 16 residues. Germline values: CDR1 MDHEN, CDR2 SYDVKM. V shed 5 bases, J shed 3 bases, and the junction held 13 bases outside the gene matches. For the CDR3, the DNA is TGTGCCAGCAGTCGCTTAGGGAGGGGAAACTTCTACGAGCAGTACTTC. Translating gives CASSRLGRGNFYEQYF.

This clonotype was counted only a few times. The chain couples TRBV11-2 to TRBJ2-1, with 7 bases identical to TRBD1. Per germline, CDR1 SGHAT and CDR2 FQNNGV. The CDR3 runs 14 residues. V gave up 7 bases and J gave up 5 bases; unmatched junction bases: 8. Here the CDR3 DNA reads TGTGCCAGCACCTTCGGACAGGTAGACAATGAGCAGTTCTTC. Its translation is CASTFGQVDNEQFF.

The chain couples TRBV12-3 or TRBV12-4 to TRBJ1-4; tentative D call: TRBD1 (5 bases). Trimming pared 5 bases from V and 5 bases from J, leaving 15 bases between. The CDR3 is 15 amino acids. The chain's CDR3 is CASSPGMGGNEKLFF. In DNA form, the CDR3 reads TGTGCCAGCAGTCCTGGAATGGGGGGAAATGAAAAACTGTTTTTT.

This clonotype appeared a single time. A much larger clone lies a single base off, so this may be a read error. V is TRBV6-1 and J is TRBJ2-5, with D perhaps TRBD2 (6 bases). Germline loops: CDR1 MNHNS, CDR2 SASEGT. V was shortened by 7 bases and J by 5 bases, with 11 bases between the two germline ends. The CDR3 length is 12 residues. Here the CDR3 DNA reads TGTGCCAGCAAGACTGGGGGGGAGACCCAGTACTTC. This gives the protein CASKTGGETQYF.

This clonotype occurred a few times. V is TRBV20-1 and J is TRBJ2-1, with 12 bases identical to TRBD2. V shed 4 bases and J 2 bases; nucleotides not matched to a gene: 0. CDR1 and CDR2 from the germline V gene are DFQATT and SNEGSKA (reference sequence). This CDR3 has 14 residues. The CDR3, as DNA: TGCAGTGCTACTAGCGGGAGGGCCTACAATGAGCAGTTCTTC. As protein: CSATSGRAYNEQFF.

This clonotype was seen at least ten times. The gene calls are TRBV7-2 and TRBJ2-5; D possibly matches TRBD1 or TRBD2 (5 bases each). Deletions cut 2 bases from V and 4 bases from J, with 11 bases between. The CDR3 has 14 residues. Germline lookup yields CDR1 SGHTA and CDR2 FQGNSA. For the CDR3, the DNA is TGTGCCAGCAGCTTAAATCGGGGCCCAGAGACCCAGTACTTC. Amino acids: CASSLNRGPETQYF.

This clonotype was counted many times. The rearrangement uses TRBV7-9 and TRBJ2-3; TRBD2 is a possible D gene (6 bases). CDR3 length: 12 amino acids. From germline, CDR1 is SEHNR and CDR2 FQNEAQ (reference sequence). V lost 5 bases to trimming and J lost 6 bases, with 9 bases between them. The CDR3 loop reads CASSPSGDTQYF. The CDR3 region has the DNA TGTGCCAGCAGCCCCAGCGGGGATACGCAGTATTTT.

The V and J genes are TRBV6-1 and TRBJ1-5; weak D call: TRBD1 (6 bases). Looked up from germline, CDR1 is MNHNS and CDR2 is SASEGT. The CDR3 is 15 residues long. Trimming left V 5 bases short and J 0 bases short, with 11 bases between. The CDR3 is CASSRQAYSNQPQHF. CDR3 bases: TGTGCCAGCAGTAGACAGGCTTATAGCAATCAGCCCCAGCATTTT.

Many counts were recorded for this clonotype. CDR3 bases: TGTGCCAGCAGCGTGGTGGGCAAAAACATTCAGTACTTC. Encoded protein: CASSVVGKNIQYF. The V gene is TRBV11-2, the J gene TRBJ2-4; no definite D call. Trimming took off 5 bases at V and 3 bases at J, with 8 bases between the two ends. Germline V CDR1 and CDR2: SGHAT, FQNNGV. The CDR3 sequence is 13 residues long.

In its sample, this clonotype was seen many times. The rearrangement joins TRBV7-9 to TRBJ2-1; D call uncertain. V was trimmed by 0 bases and J by 10 bases, leaving 10 bases between them. There are 13 residues in the CDR3. Germline V CDR1 and CDR2: SEHNR, FQNEAQ (reference sequence). This CDR3 is CASSLAWDGEQFF. As DNA, the CDR3 is TGTGCCAGCAGCTTAGCGTGGGATGGGGAGCAGTTCTTC.

The CDR3 is CASSLIHGEQFF. The CDR3 DNA reads as TGTGCCAGCAGCTTAATCCACGGTGAGCAGTTCTTC. The V call is TRBV7-3, the J call TRBJ2-1; D call uncertain. With 1 base removed from V and 9 bases from J, the gap between germline ends came to 7 bases. Germline V gene lookup returns CDR1 SGHTA and CDR2 FQGTGA. This CDR3 comprises 12 residues.

This clonotype was recorded many times. This chain links TRBV15 with TRBJ2-2; D unclear. Trimming removed 4 bases from V and 4 bases from J, with 10 bases in between. From germline, CDR1 is LNHNV and CDR2 YYDKDF (reference sequence). The CDR3 contains 14 residues. The CDR3 sequence: CATSKTTPTGELFF. The CDR3 DNA is TGTGCCACCAGCAAGACAACCCCCACCGGGGAGCTGTTTTTT.

This clonotype was picked up many times. The chain carries TRBV3-1 and TRBJ2-5; no reliable D call. Germline CDR1 LGHDT, CDR2 YNNKEL (reference sequence). Trimming cost V 1 base and J 5 bases, with 5 bases left between them. The CDR3 runs to 12 residues. CDR3 coding DNA: TGTGCCAGCAGCCAAGTTAGGGAGACCCAGTACTTC. Protein: CASSQVRETQYF.

This clonotype occurred a few times. The rearrangement links TRBV29-1 to TRBJ1-2; D is unclear. The CDR3 spans 13 residues. Trimming stripped 1 base from V and 8 bases from J, with 14 bases between. Germline assignment: CDR1 SQVTM and CDR2 ANQGSEA. The CDR3 bases are TGCAGCGTTGAAGTTCAGCGCGGAGAGGGCTACACCTTC. Translation gives CSVEVQRGEGYTF.

Many counts were recorded for this clonotype. The rearrangement uses TRBV7-7 and TRBJ1-1; D unresolved. Trimming pared 1 base from V and 10 bases from J, leaving 10 bases between. This CDR3 is 12 amino acids long. Germline CDR1 reads SSHAT; CDR2 reads FNYEAQ (reference sequence). The CDR3 reads CASSLDGQLAFF. For the CDR3, the DNA is TGTGCCAGCAGCTTAGATGGGCAGTTAGCTTTCTTT.

V is TRBV20-1 and J is TRBJ2-7; D perhaps matches TRBD2 (6 bases). The CDR3 covers 15 residues. Trimming left V 5 bases short and J 3 bases short, with 20 bases between. The germline gives CDR1 DFQATT, CDR2 SNEGSKA (reference sequence). The CDR3 loop reads CSASLIAEQGYEQYF. CDR3 in DNA: TGCAGTGCTTCACTCATAGCGGAGCAAGGCTACGAGCAGTACTTC.

There are a few counts of this clonotype. This sequence joins TRBV27 and TRBJ1-2; D may be TRBD1 (5 bases). Germline V gene lookup returns CDR1 MNHEY and CDR2 SMNVEV (reference sequence). This CDR3 comprises 15 residues. V lost 5 bases and J 4 bases, leaving 17 bases between the germline ends. The CDR3 here is CASSNQGLGSYGYTF. The CDR3 DNA reads as TGTGCCAGCAGTAACCAGGGCTTAGGTAGCTATGGCTACACCTTC.

This clonotype was observed at least ten times. The chain is built from TRBV2 and TRBJ1-1; D possibly corresponds to TRBD1 (5 bases). Per the germline V gene, CDR1 is SNHLY and CDR2 is FYNNEI. The V gene lost 3 bases and the J gene lost 0 bases, with 14 bases spanning the gap. The CDR3 has 16 residues. The CDR3 DNA follows: TGTGCCAGCAGTGAGGGGTGGGGCCTACTGAACACTGAAGCTTTCTTT. Translated, it gives CASSEGWGLLNTEAFF.

At least ten counts were recorded for this clonotype. This sequence joins TRBV20-1 and TRBJ2-7, with 7 bases lining up with TRBD1. The junction had 8 bases not matched to a gene; V was cut back by 3 bases and J by 0 bases. Looked up from germline, CDR1 is DFQATT and CDR2 is SNEGSKA (reference sequence). The CDR3 sequence is 15 residues long. The CDR3 region has the DNA TGCAGTGCTAGCCCCGACAGGGACCTCTCCTACGAGCAGTACTTC. This sequence encodes CSASPDRDLSYEQYF.

This clonotype has a handful of counts. V usage is TRBV28 and J usage is TRBJ2-7, with unresolved D. Germline CDR1 is MDHEN and CDR2 is SYDVKM. The CDR3 is 11 amino acids. V lost 7 bases, J lost 4 bases, and 8 bases lay in between. CDR3 in DNA: TGTGCCAGCACCGGGCGATACGAGCAGTACTTC. Its translation: CASTGRYEQYF.

In this sample, this clonotype turned up many times. The chain uses TRBV13 and TRBJ2-1; TRBD2 matches 12 bases. Unmatched junction bases numbered 5, after V lost 1 base and J lost 7 bases. The germline V gene has CDR1 PRHDT and CDR2 FYEKMQ (reference sequence). The CDR3 length is 16 residues. For the CDR3, the DNA is TGTGCCAGCAGCTTAGTCGGACTAGCGGGGCGGAATGAGCAGTTCTTC. Amino acid sequence: CASSLVGLAGRNEQFF.